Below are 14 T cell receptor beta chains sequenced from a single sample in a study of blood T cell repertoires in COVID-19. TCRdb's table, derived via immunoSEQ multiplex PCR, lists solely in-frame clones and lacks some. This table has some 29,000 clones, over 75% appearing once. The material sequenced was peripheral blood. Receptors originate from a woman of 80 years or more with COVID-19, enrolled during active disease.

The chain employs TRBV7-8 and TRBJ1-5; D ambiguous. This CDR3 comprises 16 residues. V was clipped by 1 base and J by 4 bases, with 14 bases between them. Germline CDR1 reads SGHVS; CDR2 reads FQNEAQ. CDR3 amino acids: CASSLVGVTTNQPQHF. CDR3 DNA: TGTGCCAGCAGCTTAGTTGGTGTAACGACTAATCAGCCCCAGCATTTT.

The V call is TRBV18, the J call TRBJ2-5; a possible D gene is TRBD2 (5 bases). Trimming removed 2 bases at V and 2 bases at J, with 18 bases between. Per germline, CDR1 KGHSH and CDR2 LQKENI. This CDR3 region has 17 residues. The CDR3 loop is CASSPNSGLTSQETQYF. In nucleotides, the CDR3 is TGTGCCAGCTCACCAAACAGCGGTCTTACCTCTCAAGAGACCCAGTACTTC.

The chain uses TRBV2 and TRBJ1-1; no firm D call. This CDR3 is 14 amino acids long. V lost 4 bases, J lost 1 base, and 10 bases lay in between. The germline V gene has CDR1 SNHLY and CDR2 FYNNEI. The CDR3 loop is CASSAPAGNTEAFF. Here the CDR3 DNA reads TGTGCCAGCAGTGCCCCGGCGGGGAACACTGAAGCTTTCTTT.

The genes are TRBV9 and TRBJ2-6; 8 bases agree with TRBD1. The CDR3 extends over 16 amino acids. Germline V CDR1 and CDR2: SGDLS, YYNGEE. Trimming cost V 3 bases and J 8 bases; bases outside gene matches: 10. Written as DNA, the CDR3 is TGTGCCAGCAGCGCCGGGACAGGCAGGATGTCCAACGTCCTGACTTTC. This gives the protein CASSAGTGRMSNVLTF. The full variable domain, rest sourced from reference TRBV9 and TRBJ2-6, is DSGVTQTPKHLITATGQRVTLRCSPRSGDLSVYWYQQSLDQGLQFLIQYYNGEERAKGNILERFSAQQFPDLHSELNLSSLELGDSALYFCASSAGTGRMSNVLTFGAGSRLTVL.

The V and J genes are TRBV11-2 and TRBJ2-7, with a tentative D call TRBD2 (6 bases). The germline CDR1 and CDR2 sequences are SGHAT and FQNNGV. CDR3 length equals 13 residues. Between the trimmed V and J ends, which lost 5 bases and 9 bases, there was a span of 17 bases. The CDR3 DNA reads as TGTGCCAGCAGCGAAACGGGGGTTTTGGGGCAGTACTTC. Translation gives CASSETGVLGQYF.

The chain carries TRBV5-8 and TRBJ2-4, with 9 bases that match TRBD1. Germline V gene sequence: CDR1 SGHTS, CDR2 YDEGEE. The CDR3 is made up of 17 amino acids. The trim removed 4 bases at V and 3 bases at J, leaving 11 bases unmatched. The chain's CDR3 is CASSLRQGVSVKNIQYF. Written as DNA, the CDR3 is TGTGCCAGCAGCCTGAGACAGGGGGTTTCGGTCAAAAACATTCAGTACTTC.

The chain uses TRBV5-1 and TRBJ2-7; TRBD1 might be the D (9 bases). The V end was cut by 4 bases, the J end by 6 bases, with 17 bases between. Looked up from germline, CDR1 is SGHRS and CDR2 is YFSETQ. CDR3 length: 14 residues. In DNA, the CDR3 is TGCGCCAGCAGCCCGGGGGGGACAGGGACCGAGCAGTACTTC. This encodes CASSPGGTGTEQYF.

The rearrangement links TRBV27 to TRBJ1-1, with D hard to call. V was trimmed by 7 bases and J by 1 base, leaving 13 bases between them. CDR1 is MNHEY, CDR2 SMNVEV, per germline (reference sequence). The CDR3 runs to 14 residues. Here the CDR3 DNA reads TGTGCCAGCAAGTCAAACCGGAGGAACACTGAAGCTTTCTTT. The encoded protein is CASKSNRRNTEAFF.

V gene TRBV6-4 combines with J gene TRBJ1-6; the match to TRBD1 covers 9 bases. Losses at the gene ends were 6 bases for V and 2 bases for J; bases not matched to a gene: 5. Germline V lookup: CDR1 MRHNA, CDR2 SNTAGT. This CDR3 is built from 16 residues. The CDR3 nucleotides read TGTGCCAGCAGGGGACAGGGCGATGCCTATAATTCACCCCTCCACTTT. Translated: CASRGQGDAYNSPLHF.

As DNA, the CDR3 is TGTGCCAGTAGTAGCCTATTAAGCTCCTATAATTCACCCCTCCACTTT. Amino acids: CASSSLLSSYNSPLHF. This sequence joins TRBV19 and TRBJ1-6; no reliable D call. This CDR3 has 16 amino acids. V was trimmed by 4 bases and J by 0 bases, leaving 10 bases between them. Germline CDR1 reads LNHDA; CDR2 reads SQIVND (reference sequence).

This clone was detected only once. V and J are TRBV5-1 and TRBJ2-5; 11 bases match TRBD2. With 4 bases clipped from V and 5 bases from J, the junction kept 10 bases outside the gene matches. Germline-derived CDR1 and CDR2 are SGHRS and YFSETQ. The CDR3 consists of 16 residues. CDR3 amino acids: CASSRAGLAAVETQYF. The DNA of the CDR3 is TGCGCCAGCAGCCGGGCGGGACTAGCGGCGGTGGAGACCCAGTACTTC.

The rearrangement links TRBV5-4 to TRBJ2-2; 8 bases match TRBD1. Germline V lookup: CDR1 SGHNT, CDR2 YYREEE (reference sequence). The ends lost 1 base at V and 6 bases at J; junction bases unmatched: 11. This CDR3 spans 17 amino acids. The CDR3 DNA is TGTGCCAGCAGCTTGTTTCTTCGACAGGGGATACCCGGGGAGCTGTTTTTT. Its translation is CASSLFLRQGIPGELFF.

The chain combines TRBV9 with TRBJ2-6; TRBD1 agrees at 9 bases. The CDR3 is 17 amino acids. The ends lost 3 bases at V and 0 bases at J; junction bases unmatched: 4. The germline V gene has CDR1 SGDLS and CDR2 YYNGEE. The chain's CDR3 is CASSAGTGSSGANVLTF. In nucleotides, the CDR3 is TGTGCCAGCAGCGCCGGGACAGGGAGCTCTGGGGCCAACGTCCTGACTTTC.

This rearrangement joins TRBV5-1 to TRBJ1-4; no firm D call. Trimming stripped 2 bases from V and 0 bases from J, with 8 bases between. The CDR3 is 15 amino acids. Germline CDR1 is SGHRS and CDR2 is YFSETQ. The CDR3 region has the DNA TGCGCCAGCAGCTTTGGAGGAGCAACTAATGAAAAACTGTTTTTT. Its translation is CASSFGGATNEKLFF.